Following are 6 T cell receptor beta chains from one sample sequenced in a study of cytomegalovirus exposure and HLA in healthy donors. PCR amplification relied on 60 Vbeta primers (plus 13 Jbeta primers). Method: immunoSEQ multiplex PCR; TCRdb's copy keeps in-frame clones and lacks some. The sample contains under 200,000 clones, approximately 80% of which appear only once. What was sequenced was PBMCs. The source of these receptors is a woman aged 50 to 65 in good health and CMV-seropositive.

This clone was counted a single time. V is TRBV14 and J is TRBJ2-2; D uncertain. Germline loops: CDR1 SGHDN, CDR2 FVKESK. The CDR3 is 13 amino acids. V was shortened by 0 bases and J by 7 bases, with 6 bases between the two germline ends. This CDR3 is CASSQEINGELFF. The CDR3 DNA reads TGTGCCAGCAGCCAAGAAATCAACGGGGAGCTGTTTTTT.

The rearrangement links TRBV6-6 to TRBJ2-7; D unresolved. Germline V gives CDR1 MNHNY, CDR2 SVGAGI (reference sequence). V lost 1 base and J lost 4, with 2 bases in between. The CDR3 loop spans 11 amino acids. In DNA form, the CDR3 reads TGTGCCAGCAGTTACTTATACGAGCAGTACTTC. Protein: CASSYLYEQYF.

The chain has TRBV15 and TRBJ1-4; TRBD1 might be the D (6 bases). V lost 2 bases and J 3 bases, leaving 10 bases between the germline ends. Germline loops: CDR1 LNHNV, CDR2 YYDKDF (reference sequence). CDR3 length: 15 residues. The CDR3 sequence is CATSRNRVANEKLFF. The CDR3 DNA sequence: TGTGCCACCAGCAGAAACAGGGTTGCTAATGAAAAACTGTTTTTT.

J is TRBJ1-2 and V is TRBV29-1; D is possibly TRBD1 (5 bases). The CDR3 loop spans 13 amino acids. Germline V gene lookup returns CDR1 SQVTM and CDR2 ANQGSEA. Between the trimmed V and J ends, which lost 3 bases and 4 bases, there was a span of 12 bases. The DNA for the CDR3 is TGCAGCGTTGAGGGGCAGGAGCCCTATGGCTACACCTTC. Its translation is CSVEGQEPYGYTF.

The gene calls are TRBV19 and TRBJ2-7; maybe TRBD1 (5 bases). The V gene's germline CDR1 is LNHDA and CDR2 SQIVND (reference sequence). V was shortened by 5 bases and J by 5 bases, with 19 bases between the two germline ends. The CDR3 has 15 amino acids. The CDR3 DNA reads as TGTGCCAGTAGTTTATCCATATCCCAGGGCCACGAGCAGTACTTC. This sequence encodes CASSLSISQGHEQYF.

The V call is TRBV21-1, the J call TRBJ1-2. TRBV21-1 is flagged as a pseudogene. This CDR3 comprises 13 residues. CDR3 protein: CASSKWRGYGYTF. The CDR3 bases are TGTGCCAGCAGCAAGTGGCGGGGTTATGGCTACACCTTC.